These 18 T cell receptor beta chains came from one sample sequenced in a study of blood T cell repertoires in COVID-19. Sequenced by immunoSEQ multiplex PCR; TCRdb stores in-frame clones only, minus some. The sample carries about 380,000 clones, roughly 86% recorded once. The sample consisted of peripheral blood. These TCRs come from a human donor with acute or convalescent COVID-19. The donor label of this sample is uncertain.

This clone was counted a few times. This chain links TRBV6-5 with TRBJ1-1; D might be TRBD1 (6 bases). Trimming cost V 5 bases and J 5 bases, with 18 bases left between them. This CDR3 has 15 residues. Germline loops: CDR1 MNHEY, CDR2 SVGAGI. In nucleotides, the CDR3 is TGTGCCAGCAGTCCATCACAGGGTTCGCGGACTGAAGCTTTCTTT. It encodes CASSPSQGSRTEAFF.

This chain joins TRBV4-1 and TRBJ2-1; 7 nucleotides match TRBD2. The V gene's germline CDR1 is MGHRA and CDR2 YSYEKL. V lost 5 bases, J lost 6 bases, and 10 bases stayed unmatched. The CDR3 is 15 amino acids. CDR3 amino acids: CASSGGRAEINEQFF. The CDR3 DNA reads as TGCGCCAGCAGCGGAGGGAGGGCCGAGATCAATGAGCAGTTCTTC.

The chain is built from TRBV6-6 and TRBJ1-5, with a tentative D call TRBD1 (6 bases). The length of the CDR3 is 14 residues. V was shortened by 4 bases and J by 4 bases, with 11 bases between the two germline ends. CDR1 and CDR2 from the germline V gene are MNHNY and SVGAGI (reference sequence). CDR3 nucleotide sequence: TGTGCCAGCAGTTCCTCTCAGGGGAATCAGCCCCAGCATTTT. Encoded protein: CASSSSQGNQPQHF.

This clone was counted a single time. This chain joins TRBV28 and TRBJ2-7; 7 bases line up with TRBD1. There are 13 residues in the CDR3. CDR1 is MDHEN and CDR2 is SYDVKM in the germline V gene. Trimming at V came to 3 bases and at J to 5 bases, leaving 4 bases not matched to a gene. The CDR3 coding sequence is TGTGCCAGCAGTTTTTACAGGGGCAACGAGCAGTACTTC. This encodes CASSFYRGNEQYF.

The chain uses TRBV30 and TRBJ2-5, with 8 bases identical to TRBD1. The CDR3 runs 12 residues. The trim removed 5 bases at V and 1 base at J, leaving 0 bases unmatched. Germline V CDR1 and CDR2: GTSNPN, SVGIG (reference sequence). The CDR3 DNA reads TGTGCCTGGGACAGGGGCCAAGAGACCCAGTACTTC. Protein: CAWDRGQETQYF.

The rearrangement joins TRBV29-1 to TRBJ1-1; D is unclear. Trimming cost V 4 bases and J 1 base, with 10 bases left between them. The CDR3 consists of 13 residues. The germline V gene encodes CDR1 SQVTM and CDR2 ANQGSEA. The CDR3 DNA follows: TGCAGCGTTGCCAGAATCCCGAACACTGAAGCTTTCTTT. Its translation: CSVARIPNTEAFF. Looking up the rest from reference TRBV29-1 and TRBJ1-1 gives the full variable domain: SAVISQKPSRDICQRGTSLTIQCQVDSQVTMMFWYRQQPGQSLTLIATANQGSEATYESGFVIDKFPISRPNLTFSTLTVSNMSPEDSSIYLCSVARIPNTEAFFGQGTRLTVV.

With respect to this clone: The same CDR3 can be traced to other DNA sequences in this sample. The chain has TRBV5-1 and TRBJ1-2; TRBD1 is a possible D gene (6 bases). Trimming stripped 4 bases from V and 4 bases from J, with 14 bases between. Germline loops: CDR1 SGHRS, CDR2 YFSETQ. CDR3 length equals 14 residues. CDR3 DNA: TGCGCCAGCAGCCTAGCGGAAGGGGGCTATGGCTACACCTTC. Translating it yields CASSLAEGGYGYTF.

The chain employs TRBV7-9 and TRBJ2-4; 7 nucleotides line up with TRBD2. The CDR3 runs 17 residues. V shed 4 bases and J 0 bases; nucleotides not matched to a gene: 9. Germline CDR1 is SEHNR and CDR2 is FQNEAQ (reference sequence). The CDR3 protein is CASSSPSIAGAKNIQYF. The CDR3 DNA sequence: TGTGCCAGCAGCTCACCCTCGATAGCGGGAGCCAAAAACATTCAGTACTTC. Filled out from reference TRBV7-9 and TRBJ2-4, the complete variable domain reads DTGVSQNPRHKITKRGQNVTFRCDPISEHNRLYWYRQTLGQGPEFLTYFQNEAQLEKSRLLSDRFSAERPKGSFSTLEIQRTEQGDSAMYLCASSSPSIAGAKNIQYFGAGTRLSVL.

This sequence joins TRBV11-2 and TRBJ1-4; perhaps TRBD1 as D (6 bases). The germline V and J ends were trimmed by 0 bases and 7 bases, with 12 bases remaining between them. CDR1 is SGHAT, CDR2 FQNNGV, per germline. The CDR3 consists of 15 residues. CDR3: CASSLDQGRGEKLFF. The CDR3 coding sequence is TGTGCCAGCAGCTTAGATCAGGGGAGGGGTGAAAAACTGTTTTTT.

The gene calls are TRBV7-9 and TRBJ1-6, with 9 bases fitting TRBD1. Germline lookup yields CDR1 SEHNR and CDR2 FQNEAQ (reference sequence). Trimming took 5 bases from V and 10 from J; bases not matched to a gene: 6. The CDR3 contains 14 residues. The CDR3 reads CASSDGQGNSPLHF. The CDR3 nucleotides read TGTGCCAGCAGCGACGGACAGGGGAACTCACCCCTCCACTTT. The entire variable domain, with the rest obtained from reference TRBV7-9 and TRBJ1-6, is as follows: DTGVSQNPRHKITKRGQNVTFRCDPISEHNRLYWYRQTLGQGPEFLTYFQNEAQLEKSRLLSDRFSAERPKGSFSTLEIQRTEQGDSAMYLCASSDGQGNSPLHFGNGTRLTVT.

The CDR3 loop reads CASNVIPTGGYGYTF. CDR3 DNA sequence: TGTGCCAGCAACGTAATCCCGACAGGCGGCTATGGCTACACCTTC. The chain couples TRBV2 to TRBJ1-2; tentatively, D is TRBD1 (6 bases). This CDR3 has 15 amino acids. Trimming took 7 bases from V and 4 from J, leaving 19 bases between them. Germline values: CDR1 SNHLY, CDR2 FYNNEI.

The chain employs TRBV19 and TRBJ1-2; the match to TRBD1 covers 7 bases. V shed 6 bases and J 0 bases; nucleotides not matched to a gene: 4. Per germline, CDR1 LNHDA and CDR2 SQIVND (reference sequence). The CDR3 is 14 amino acids. CDR3 sequence (DNA): TGTGCCAGTAGACGGGACAGTTCTAACTATGGCTACACCTTC. Protein sequence: CASRRDSSNYGYTF. Based on the CDR3 plus reference TRBV19 and TRBJ1-2, the full variable domain is DGGITQSPKYLFRKEGQNVTLSCEQNLNHDAMYWYRQDPGQGLRLIYYSQIVNDFQKGDIAEGYSVSREKKESFPLTVTSAQKNPTAFYLCASRRDSSNYGYTFGSGTRLTVV.

The genes are TRBV5-1 and TRBJ2-2, with 9 bases identical to TRBD2. Germline CDR1 reads SGHRS; CDR2 reads YFSETQ. V was pared by 4 bases and J by 3 bases, with 4 bases of the junction left unmatched. This CDR3 is built from 15 residues. CDR3 loop: CASSPTSGDTGELFF. CDR3 coding DNA: TGCGCCAGCAGCCCGACTAGCGGCGACACCGGGGAGCTGTTTTTT.

This sequence joins TRBV5-4 and TRBJ2-3, with D perhaps matching TRBD1 (6 bases). Trimming pared 2 bases from V and 4 bases from J, leaving 14 bases between. This CDR3 spans 15 amino acids. Germline CDR1 reads SGHNT; CDR2 reads YYREEE (reference sequence). CDR3 residues: CASSFLAGAADTQYF. CDR3 coding DNA: TGTGCCAGCAGCTTTTTGGCAGGGGCGGCAGATACGCAGTATTTT.

This chain joins TRBV10-3 and TRBJ1-2, with a possible D match to TRBD1 (6 bases). The CDR3 runs 19 residues. Germline CDR1 is ENHRY and CDR2 is SYGVKD. V was shortened by 3 bases and J by 0 bases, with 23 bases between the two germline ends. The chain's CDR3 is CAISDPGTSHDQANYGYTF. DNA for the CDR3: TGTGCCATCAGTGACCCCGGGACATCACACGACCAAGCTAACTATGGCTACACCTTC.

The J gene is TRBJ1-2, the V gene TRBV9, with D possibly TRBD1 on 6 matching bases. Between the trimmed V and J ends, which lost 1 base and 5 bases, there was a span of 9 bases. This CDR3 is built from 13 residues. Germline V CDR1 and CDR2: SGDLS, YYNGEE. This CDR3 is CASSVYREYGYTF. The CDR3 nucleotides are TGTGCCAGCAGCGTATACAGGGAGTATGGCTACACCTTC.

This clone was detected only a few times. CDR3 in amino acids: CASSFPTGNYGYTF. The CDR3 nucleotides are TGTGCCAGCAGCTTCCCGACAGGGAACTATGGCTACACCTTC. The chain carries TRBV5-8 and TRBJ1-2, with 7 positions matching TRBD1. Trimming cost V 2 bases and J 2 bases; bases outside gene matches: 3. Germline V gene data show CDR1 as SGHTS and CDR2 as YDEGEE. The CDR3 covers 14 residues.

The chain couples TRBV18 to TRBJ1-1; TRBD1 is a possible D gene (5 bases). Germline CDR1 reads KGHSH; CDR2 reads LQKENI. CDR3 size: 16 residues. V lost 0 bases and J lost 0, with 11 bases in between. CDR3 bases: TGTGCCAGCTCACCACCTCAGGGACTGGTGAACACTGAAGCTTTCTTT. Amino acids: CASSPPQGLVNTEAFF.